This T cell receptor beta chain was found in a study of OX40 agonist ivuxolimab in advanced cancers. Points from the study as a whole: At doses 0.1 to 3.0 mg/kg, CD4+ and CD8+ clones expanded.

Trimming took 3 bases from V and 5 from J, leaving 5 bases between them. The germline V gene has CDR1 SGHTS and CDR2 YDEGEE. CDR3 length equals 12 residues. Remarks on this clone: The antigen remains undetermined.

The protocol was immunoSEQ multiplex PCR, while the TCRdb copy is restricted to in-frame clones and leaves out a portion. The table has tens of thousands of clones, 75% to 95% seen once; the top ten hold about 0.4%. The receptor comes from an adult with an advanced solid tumor such as melanoma, head and neck, liver or kidney cancer. The sample here was CD4+ or CD8+ T cells sorted from blood, taken in a trial of the OX40 agonist ivuxolimab. The chain is built from TRBV5-8 and TRBJ2-2; D is undetermined. CDR3 loop: CASSSWTGELFF. In DNA, the CDR3 is TGTGCCAGCAGCTCGTGGACCGGGGAGCTGTTTTTT.